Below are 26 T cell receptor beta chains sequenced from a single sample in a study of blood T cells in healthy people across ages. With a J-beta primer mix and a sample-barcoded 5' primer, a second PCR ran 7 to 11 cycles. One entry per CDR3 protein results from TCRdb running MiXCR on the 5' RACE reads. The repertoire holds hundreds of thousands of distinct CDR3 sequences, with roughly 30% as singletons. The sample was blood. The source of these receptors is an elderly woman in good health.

The CDR3: CASSWDWSSYEQYF. CDR3 coding DNA: TGCGCCAGCAGCTGGGACTGGAGCTCCTACGAGCAGTACTTC. This chain uses TRBV5-1 with TRBJ2-7; possibly TRBD2 for D (6 bases). CDR1 is SGHRS, CDR2 YFSETQ, per germline. This CDR3 has 14 residues. V lost 3 bases and J lost 0, with 10 bases in between. Using reference TRBV5-1 and TRBJ2-7 for the parts outside the CDR3, the full variable domain is KAGVTQTPRYLIKTRGQQVTLSCSPISGHRSVSWYQQTPGQGLQFLFEYFSETQRNKGNFPGRFSGRQFSNSRSEMNVSTLELGDSALYLCASSWDWSSYEQYFGPGTRLTVT.

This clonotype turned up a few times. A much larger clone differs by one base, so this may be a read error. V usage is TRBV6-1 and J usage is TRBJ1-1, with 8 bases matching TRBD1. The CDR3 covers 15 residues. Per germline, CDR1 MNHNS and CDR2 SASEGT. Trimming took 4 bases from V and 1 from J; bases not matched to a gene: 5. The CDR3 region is CASSALGQENTEAFF. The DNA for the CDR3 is TGTGCCAGCAGTGCATTGGGACAGGAGAACACTGAAGCTTTCTTT.

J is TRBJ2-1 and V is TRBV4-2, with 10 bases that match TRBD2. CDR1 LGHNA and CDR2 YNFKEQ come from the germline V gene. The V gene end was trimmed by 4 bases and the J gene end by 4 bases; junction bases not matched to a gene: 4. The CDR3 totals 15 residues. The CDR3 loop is CASSPSGSVYNEQFF. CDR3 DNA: TGTGCCAGCAGCCCTAGCGGGAGTGTTTACAATGAGCAGTTCTTC.

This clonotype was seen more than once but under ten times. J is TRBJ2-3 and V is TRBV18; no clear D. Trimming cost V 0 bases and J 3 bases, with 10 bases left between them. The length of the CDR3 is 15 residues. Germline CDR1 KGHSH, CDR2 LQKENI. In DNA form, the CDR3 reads TGTGCCAGCTCACCACCGCGGTTACAGACAGATACGCAGTATTTT. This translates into CASSPPRLQTDTQYF.

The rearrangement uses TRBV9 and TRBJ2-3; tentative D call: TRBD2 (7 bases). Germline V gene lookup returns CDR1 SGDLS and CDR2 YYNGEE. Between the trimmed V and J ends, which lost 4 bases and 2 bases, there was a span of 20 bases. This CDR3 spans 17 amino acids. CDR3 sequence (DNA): TGTGCCAGCAGCCCTAGGGAGGGGGGGTTTTCCACAGATACGCAGTATTTT. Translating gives CASSPREGGFSTDTQYF. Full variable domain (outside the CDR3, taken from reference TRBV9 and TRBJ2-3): DSGVTQTPKHLITATGQRVTLRCSPRSGDLSVYWYQQSLDQGLQFLIQYYNGEERAKGNILERFSAQQFPDLHSELNLSSLELGDSALYFCASSPREGGFSTDTQYFGPGTRLTVL.

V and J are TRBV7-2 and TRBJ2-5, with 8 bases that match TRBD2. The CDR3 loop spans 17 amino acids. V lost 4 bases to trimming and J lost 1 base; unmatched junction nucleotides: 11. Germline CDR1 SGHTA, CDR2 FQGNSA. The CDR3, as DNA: TGTGCCAGCAGCTCCCCCGAGCGGGGGACCGTCCAAGAGACCCAGTACTTC. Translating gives CASSSPERGTVQETQYF.

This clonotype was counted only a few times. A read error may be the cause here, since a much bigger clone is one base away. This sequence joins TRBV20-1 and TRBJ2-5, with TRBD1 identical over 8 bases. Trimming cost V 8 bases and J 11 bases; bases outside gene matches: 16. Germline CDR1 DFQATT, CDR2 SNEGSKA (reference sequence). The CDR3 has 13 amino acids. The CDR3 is CSRPGQGANEQYF. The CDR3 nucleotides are TGCAGTAGACCCGGGCAGGGGGCAAATGAGCAGTACTTC.

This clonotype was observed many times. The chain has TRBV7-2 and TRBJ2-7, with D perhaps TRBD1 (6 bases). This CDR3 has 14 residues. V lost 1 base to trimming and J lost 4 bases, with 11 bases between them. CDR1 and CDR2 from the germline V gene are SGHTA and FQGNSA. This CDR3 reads CASSLVPRGYEQYF. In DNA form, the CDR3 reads TGTGCCAGCAGCTTAGTTCCCAGGGGTTACGAGCAGTACTTC.

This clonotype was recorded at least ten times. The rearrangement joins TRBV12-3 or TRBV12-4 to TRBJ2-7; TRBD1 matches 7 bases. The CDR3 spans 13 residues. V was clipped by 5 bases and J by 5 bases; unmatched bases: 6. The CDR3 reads CASSPGQANEQYF. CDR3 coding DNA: TGTGCCAGCAGTCCCGGACAGGCGAACGAGCAGTACTTC.

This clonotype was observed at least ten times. CDR3 sequence: CASSLASRVIVNEQFF. The CDR3 DNA sequence: TGTGCCAGCAGCTTAGCGTCCAGGGTTATCGTCAATGAGCAGTTCTTC. The rearrangement uses TRBV7-9 and TRBJ2-1; possibly TRBD1 for D (5 bases). V lost 0 bases to trimming and J lost 6 bases, with 15 bases between them. Germline V gene data show CDR1 as SEHNR and CDR2 as FQNEAQ (reference sequence). This CDR3 region has 16 residues.

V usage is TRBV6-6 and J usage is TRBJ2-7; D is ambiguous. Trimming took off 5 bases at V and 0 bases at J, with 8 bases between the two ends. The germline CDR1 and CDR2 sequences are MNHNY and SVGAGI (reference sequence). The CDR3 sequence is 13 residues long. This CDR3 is CASSSARSYEQYF. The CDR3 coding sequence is TGTGCCAGCAGTAGCGCCCGCTCCTACGAGCAGTACTTC.

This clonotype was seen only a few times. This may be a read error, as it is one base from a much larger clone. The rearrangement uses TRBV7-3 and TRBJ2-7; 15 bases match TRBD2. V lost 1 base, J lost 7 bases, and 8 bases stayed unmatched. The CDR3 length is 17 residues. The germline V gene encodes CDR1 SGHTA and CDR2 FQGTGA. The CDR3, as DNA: TGTGCCAGCAGCTTAAGGGGACTAGCGGGGGGTTCGAATGAGCAGTACTTC. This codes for CASSLRGLAGGSNEQYF.

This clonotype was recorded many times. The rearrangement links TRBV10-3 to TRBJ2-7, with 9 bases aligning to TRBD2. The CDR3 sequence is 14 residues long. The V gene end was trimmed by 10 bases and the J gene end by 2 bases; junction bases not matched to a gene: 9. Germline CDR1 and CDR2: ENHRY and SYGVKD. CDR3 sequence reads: CATGGGGQPYEQYF. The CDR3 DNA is TGTGCCACCGGCGGGGGGGGGCAGCCCTACGAGCAGTACTTC.

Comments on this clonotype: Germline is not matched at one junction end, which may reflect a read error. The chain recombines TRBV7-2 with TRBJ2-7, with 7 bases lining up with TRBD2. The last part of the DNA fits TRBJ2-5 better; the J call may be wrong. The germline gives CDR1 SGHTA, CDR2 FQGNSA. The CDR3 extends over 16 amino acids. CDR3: CAGSRDKLAAQETQYF. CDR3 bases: TGTGCCGGCAGCCGAGATAAGCTAGCGGCCCAGGAGACCCAGTACTTC.

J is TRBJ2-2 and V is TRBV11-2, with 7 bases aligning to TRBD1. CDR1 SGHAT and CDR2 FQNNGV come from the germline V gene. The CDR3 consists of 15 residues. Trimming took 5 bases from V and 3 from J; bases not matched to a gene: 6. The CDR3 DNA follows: TGTGCCAGCAGCAAAGGGACAGCTTACACCGGGGAGCTGTTTTTT. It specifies CASSKGTAYTGELFF.

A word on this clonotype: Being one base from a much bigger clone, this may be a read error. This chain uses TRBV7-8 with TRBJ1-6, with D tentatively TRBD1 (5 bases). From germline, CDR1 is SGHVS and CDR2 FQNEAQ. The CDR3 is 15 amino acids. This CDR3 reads CASSPRDGGNSSLHF. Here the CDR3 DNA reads TGTGCCAGCAGCCCTCGGGACGGCGGGAATTCATCCCTCCACTTT.

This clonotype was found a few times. The CDR3 sequence: CASSSSDTYNEQYF. In DNA, the CDR3 is TGTGCCAGCAGCTCATCTGACACTTACAATGAGCAGTACTTC. This chain links TRBV11-1 with TRBJ2-5; D gene unclear. V lost 4 bases and J 11 bases, leaving 20 bases between the germline ends. The CDR3 spans 14 residues. Germline assignment: CDR1 SGHAT and CDR2 FQDESV (reference sequence).

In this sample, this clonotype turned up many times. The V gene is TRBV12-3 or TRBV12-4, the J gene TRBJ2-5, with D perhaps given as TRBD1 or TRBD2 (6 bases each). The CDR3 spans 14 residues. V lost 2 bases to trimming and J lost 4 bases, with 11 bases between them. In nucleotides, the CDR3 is TGTGCCAGCAGTTTAAGGGGGGCAGGAGAGACCCAGTACTTC. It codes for CASSLRGAGETQYF.

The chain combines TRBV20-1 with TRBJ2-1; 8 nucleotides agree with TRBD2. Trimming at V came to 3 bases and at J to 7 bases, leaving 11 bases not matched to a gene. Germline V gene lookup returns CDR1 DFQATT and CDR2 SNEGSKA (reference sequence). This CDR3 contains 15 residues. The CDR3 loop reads CSASRWREERNEQFF. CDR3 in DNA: TGCAGTGCTAGTAGGTGGCGGGAGGAGCGAAATGAGCAGTTCTTC.

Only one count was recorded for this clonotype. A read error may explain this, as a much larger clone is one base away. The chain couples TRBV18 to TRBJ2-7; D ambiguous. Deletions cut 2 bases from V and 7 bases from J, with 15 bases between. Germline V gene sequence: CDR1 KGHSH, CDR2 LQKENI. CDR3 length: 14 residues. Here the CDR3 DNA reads TGTGCCAGCTCACCAATTACCTTCTACAATGAGCAGTACTTC. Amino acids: CASSPITFYNEQYF.

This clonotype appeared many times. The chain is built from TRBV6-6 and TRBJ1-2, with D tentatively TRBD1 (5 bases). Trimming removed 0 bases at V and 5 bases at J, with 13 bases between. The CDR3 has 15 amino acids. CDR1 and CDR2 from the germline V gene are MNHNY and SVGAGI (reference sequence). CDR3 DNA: TGTGCCAGCAGTTACTCGGCAGGGCTAAGTTATGGCTACACCTTC. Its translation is CASSYSAGLSYGYTF.

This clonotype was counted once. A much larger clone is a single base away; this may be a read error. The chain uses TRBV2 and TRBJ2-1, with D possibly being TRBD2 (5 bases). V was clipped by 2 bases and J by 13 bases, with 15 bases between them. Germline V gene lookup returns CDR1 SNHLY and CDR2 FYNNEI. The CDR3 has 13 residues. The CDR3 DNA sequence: TGTGCCAGCAGTGAAAGAGAGTGGGAGACCCAGTTCTTC. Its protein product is CASSEREWETQFF. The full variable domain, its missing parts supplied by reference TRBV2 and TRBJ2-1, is EPEVTQTPSHQVTQMGQEVILRCVPISNHLYFYWYRQILGQKVEFLVSFYNNEISEKSEIFDDQFSVERPDGSNFTLKIRSTKLEDSAMYFCASSEREWETQFFGPGTRLTVL.

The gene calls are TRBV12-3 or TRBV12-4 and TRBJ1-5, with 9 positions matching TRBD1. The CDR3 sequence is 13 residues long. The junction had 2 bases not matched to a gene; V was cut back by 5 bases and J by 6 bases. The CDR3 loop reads CASSRTGVQPQHF. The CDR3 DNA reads TGTGCCAGCAGTCGGACAGGGGTTCAGCCCCAGCATTTT.

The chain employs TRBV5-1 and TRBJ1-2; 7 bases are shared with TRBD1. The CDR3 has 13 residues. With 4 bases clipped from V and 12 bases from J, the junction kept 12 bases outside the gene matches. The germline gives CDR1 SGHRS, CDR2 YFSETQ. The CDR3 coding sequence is TGCGCCAGCAGCCCGGGACAGCAGAAAATGGACACCTTC. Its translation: CASSPGQQKMDTF.

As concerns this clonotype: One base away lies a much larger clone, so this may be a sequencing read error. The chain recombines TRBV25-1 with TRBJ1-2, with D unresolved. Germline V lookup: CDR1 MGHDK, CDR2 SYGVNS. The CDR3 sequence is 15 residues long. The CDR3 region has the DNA TGTGCCGGCAGTGAATGGGAGGTCATGAACTATGGCTACACCTTC. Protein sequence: CAGSEWEVMNYGYTF.

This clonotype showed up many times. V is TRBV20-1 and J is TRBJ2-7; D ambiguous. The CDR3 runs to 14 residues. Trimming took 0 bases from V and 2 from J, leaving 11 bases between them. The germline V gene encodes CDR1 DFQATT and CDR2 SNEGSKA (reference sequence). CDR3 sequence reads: CSARDPQGTYEQYF. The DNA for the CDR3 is TGCAGTGCTAGAGATCCGCAAGGGACCTACGAGCAGTACTTC.